A single sample gave rise to the 4 T cell receptor beta chains below, sequenced in a study of T cells in Graves' hyperthyroidism and ophthalmopathy. Researchers took RNA transcripts and amplified the TCR beta CDR3 regions from them. With the HTBI primer set, the TCR CDR3 went through a first round of RT-PCR. TCRdb passed the multiplex PCR reads through MiXCR, listing each CDR3 protein once. The table has about 700,000 distinct CDR3 sequences, around 13% seen once; the top ten hold about 9.4%. The sequencing input was blood. The receptors were sampled from a woman younger than 35 with Graves' hyperthyroidism.

This clonotype was counted many times. V and J are TRBV3-1 and TRBJ1-2; D uncertain. Germline CDR1 and CDR2: LGHDT and YNNKEL (reference sequence). There are 16 residues in the CDR3. Deletions cut 1 base from V and 0 bases from J, with 12 bases between. CDR3 sequence reads: CASSQVGGRSNYGYTF. The DNA for the CDR3 is TGTGCCAGCAGCCAAGTGGGCGGACGGTCTAACTATGGCTACACCTTC. The complete variable domain, with remaining parts taken from reference TRBV3-1 and TRBJ1-2, reads DTAVSQTPKYLVTQMGNDKSIKCEQNLGHDTMYWYKQDSKKFLKIMFSYNNKELIINETVPNRFSPKSPDKAHLNLHINSLELGDSAVYFCASSQVGGRSNYGYTFGSGTRLTVV.

This sequence joins TRBV6-1 and TRBJ1-2, with D maybe TRBD1 (5 bases). The CDR3 spans 17 residues. Trimming took 3 bases from V and 4 from J, leaving 21 bases between them. CDR1 is MNHNS, CDR2 SASEGT, per germline. The chain's CDR3 is CASSDTGHTAGGYGYTF. The CDR3 DNA sequence: TGTGCCAGCAGTGACACAGGACACACGGCAGGAGGCTATGGCTACACCTTC.

For this clonotype: A read error may be the cause here, since a much bigger clone is one base away. The V and J genes are TRBV11-2 and TRBJ2-7; 7 bases map to TRBD2. Germline-derived CDR1 and CDR2 are SGHAT and FQNNGV. CDR3 length: 14 residues. The CDR3 sequence: CVSSLWASGYEQYF. For the CDR3, the DNA is TGTGTCAGCAGCTTATGGGCTAGCGGCTACGAGCAGTACTTC.

The chain combines TRBV18 with TRBJ1-1, with 9 bases that match TRBD1. V was clipped by 6 bases and J by 3 bases; unmatched bases: 8. This CDR3 has 15 residues. Germline lookup yields CDR1 KGHSH and CDR2 LQKENI. The CDR3 reads CASSKGTGIDTEAFF. CDR3 in DNA: TGTGCCAGCTCTAAGGGGACAGGGATCGACACTGAAGCTTTCTTT.